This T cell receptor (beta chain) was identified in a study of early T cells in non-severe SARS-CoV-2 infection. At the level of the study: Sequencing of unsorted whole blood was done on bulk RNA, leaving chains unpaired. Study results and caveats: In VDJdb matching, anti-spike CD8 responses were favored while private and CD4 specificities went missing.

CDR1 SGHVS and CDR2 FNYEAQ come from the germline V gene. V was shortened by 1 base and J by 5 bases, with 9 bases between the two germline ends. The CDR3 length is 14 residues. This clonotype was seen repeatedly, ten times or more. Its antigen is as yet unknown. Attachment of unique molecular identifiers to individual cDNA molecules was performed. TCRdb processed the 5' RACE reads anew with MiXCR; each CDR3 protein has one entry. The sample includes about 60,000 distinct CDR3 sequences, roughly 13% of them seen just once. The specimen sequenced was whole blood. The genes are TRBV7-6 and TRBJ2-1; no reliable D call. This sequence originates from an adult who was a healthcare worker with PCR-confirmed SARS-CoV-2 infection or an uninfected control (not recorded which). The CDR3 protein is CASSLGQSHNEQFF. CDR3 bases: TGTGCCAGCAGCTTAGGGCAGTCCCACAATGAGCAGTTCTTC.